This T cell receptor (beta chain) was sequenced during a study of blood T cell repertoires in COVID-19 (dated by TCRdb to 2020 to 2021). For the study in its entirety: The collaborator samples originated in the United States, Italy and Spain and spanned the acute and convalescent phases of COVID-19. The repertoires were released in a freely available public database meant as a resource for research on the immune response to SARS-CoV-2. Samples were obtained from the ongoing ImmuneRACE study (first 160 participants) and from 950 to 1,500 subjects provided by 6 global collaborators. The sample metadata nearly always contained a de-identified subject ID, COVID-19 status, age in years and sex. Deeply sampled blood TCRbeta repertoires from subjects exposed to, actively infected with, or recovered from COVID-19 were included in the dataset. The prospective study material was composed of cDNA or gDNA derived from T cells, B-cell-depleted T cells, or PBMCs. Where HLA class I and class II types were available, the types were taken from metadata supplied by the sample provider, not from assay-based typing.

Worth noting for this clone: Its recognized antigen is unknown. Per-base quality was not reported, and no clone a single base away is much larger than it.

CDR1 and CDR2 are drawn from the germline V gene (reference sequence): SEHNR, FQNEAQ. The CDR3 runs 15 amino acids, cysteine and phenylalanine included. Only CDR3 DNA remains: 45 bases, in frame from the first base. Trimming takes 2 bases from V and 0 bases from J, and the germline ends sit 8 bases apart. The immunoSEQ Assay, a bias-controlled multiplex PCR, was used to amplify TCRbeta CDR3 regions from genomic DNA. Per the authors' processing: The number of nucleated cells in each sample was estimated by amplification of reference gene primers within the assay. To quantify the absolute abundance of each unique TCRbeta CDR3 rearrangement, sequence reads were collapsed and filtered. Productive Simpson clonality was computed per sample as the square root of Simpson's diversity index over productive rearrangements. TCRdb took over this immuneACCESS table, retaining in-frame rearrangements with V and J assigned. Such tables are incomplete; in checked studies, under half of the missing clones stem from an unresolved V gene, and the remainder is unexplained. V, J and clone size are taken as reported in that table, and D and trimming were inferred from the DNA itself. The table for this sample lists 140,000 or so clones; over 70% of them were counted only once. The top ten clones comprise around 11% of the sample.

Participants in the prospective study were aged 18 to 89 years, lived in 20 to 30 United States geographic areas, and enrolled through a virtual design. In the prospective study, cohorts were assigned on the basis of participant-reported clinical history obtained from a screening survey and a study questionnaire. For ImmuneRACE Cohort 3, a participant was defined as recovered based on two consecutive negative NP/OP PCR tests, clearance by a healthcare professional, or resolution of symptoms. In the prospective study, mobile phlebotomists collected whole blood, serum and a nasopharyngeal or oropharyngeal swab from each participant. Additional blood draws and questionnaires over an approximately 2-month period could optionally be provided by prospective study participants. Before DNA extraction, prospective study blood samples were shipped either frozen or at room temperature. Broad study findings and their caveats: The quantity of clinical and demographic metadata differed by source and by participant and was supplied without curation.

The sequenced material came from PBMCs or T cells enriched from blood (not recorded which). The rearrangement joined TRBV7-9 to TRBJ1-3, with no D gene named confidently. This clonotype originated in a man in his sixties who had recovered from COVID-19. DNA sequence: TGTGCCAGCAGCTTAATTGGGAGCTCTGGAAACACCATATATTTT. It is translated as CASSLIGSSGNTIYF.